The 23 T cell receptor beta chains reported below all come from one sample, sequenced in a study of CD8 T cells in Susac syndrome. cDNA came from roughly 0.47 to 1 ug RNA primed by random hexamers. MiXCR, run by TCRdb on the immunoSEQ multiplex PCR reads, gives a single entry per CDR3 protein. This sample has hundreds of thousands of distinct CDR3 sequences, with 70% to 90% found just once. Sequenced input: CD8+ T cells from PBMCs. The receptors come from a human donor with multiple sclerosis.

This chain uses TRBV2 with TRBJ2-7, with TRBD1 as a possible D gene (5 bases). V lost 8 bases to trimming and J lost 3 bases, with 17 bases between them. Germline CDR1 and CDR2: SNHLY and FYNNEI. CDR3 length: 14 amino acids. CDR3 bases: TGTGCCAGCGGCTGGCAGGGCGTCGTCTACGAGCAGTACTTC. Amino acid sequence: CASGWQGVVYEQYF.

This sequence joins TRBV19 and TRBJ2-1; TRBD1 aligns across 9 bases. With V trimmed by 6 bases and J by 4 bases, 10 bases remained unmatched. CDR1 is LNHDA and CDR2 is SQIVND in the germline V gene (reference sequence). There are 16 residues in the CDR3. The CDR3 bases are TGTGCCAGTAGGTCCGCCGGGACAGGGATTTACAATGAGCAGTTCTTC. This gives the protein CASRSAGTGIYNEQFF.

In its sample, this clonotype was seen a few times. This rearrangement joins TRBV12-3 or TRBV12-4 to TRBJ2-7, with TRBD2 as a possible D gene (5 bases). V dropped 4 bases and J dropped 1 base, with 8 bases sitting between them. The CDR3 totals 13 residues. The CDR3 sequence: CASSSSSSYEQYF. In DNA, the CDR3 is TGTGCCAGCAGTTCTAGCTCTTCCTACGAGCAGTACTTC.

This chain uses TRBV24-1 with TRBJ1-2; 7 bases are shared with TRBD1. Germline CDR1 KGHDR, CDR2 SFDVKD. CDR3 length: 14 amino acids. The V gene end was trimmed by 5 bases and the J gene end by 8 bases; junction bases not matched to a gene: 10. The DNA for the CDR3 is TGTGCCACCAGTGTGAGGGGGCGAAATGGCGGCTACACCTTC. This codes for CATSVRGRNGGYTF.

This sequence joins TRBV29-1 and TRBJ2-3; no firm D call. Germline V gene data show CDR1 as SQVTM and CDR2 as ANQGSEA. V was cut by 2 bases and J by 2 bases, with 11 bases left in between. CDR3 length equals 14 residues. The CDR3 DNA reads TGCAGCGTTGAATTGGCGCCAAACACAGATACGCAGTATTTT. Its translation: CSVELAPNTDTQYF.

The genes are TRBV5-1 and TRBJ2-7; D might be TRBD1 (6 bases). Trimming cost V 1 base and J 5 bases, with 10 bases left between them. Germline V CDR1 and CDR2: SGHRS, YFSETQ. The CDR3 has 13 residues. The CDR3: CASSLHRVNEQYF. The CDR3 nucleotides are TGCGCCAGCAGCTTGCACAGGGTAAACGAGCAGTACTTC.

V and J are TRBV23-1 and TRBJ2-4; D ambiguous. TRBV23-1 is flagged as an ORF with uncertain function. With 0 bases removed from V and 3 bases from J, the gap between germline ends came to 21 bases. The CDR3 is made up of 19 amino acids. The CDR3 spells CASSQSSTRAILLKNIQYF. Written as DNA, the CDR3 is TGCGCCAGCAGTCAATCATCAACACGAGCAATCCTACTCAAAAACATTCAGTACTTC.

This clonotype has a handful of counts. The chain employs TRBV6-5 and TRBJ2-2; D unresolved. Germline assignment: CDR1 MNHEY and CDR2 SVGAGI. V lost 2 bases to trimming and J lost 1 base, with 5 bases between them. This CDR3 is built from 14 residues. The CDR3 sequence is CASSYGENTGELFF. CDR3 coding DNA: TGTGCCAGCAGTTACGGGGAGAACACCGGGGAGCTGTTTTTT.

The V gene is TRBV20-1, the J gene TRBJ2-3; 10 bases fit TRBD2. The ends lost 4 bases at V and 2 bases at J; junction bases unmatched: 3. Looked up from germline, CDR1 is DFQATT and CDR2 is SNEGSKA (reference sequence). CDR3 size: 14 residues. For the CDR3, the DNA is TGCAGTGCTAATAGCGGGGGGCTCACAGATACGCAGTATTTT. Residues: CSANSGGLTDTQYF.

V is TRBV7-9 and J is TRBJ1-1; D unclear. The CDR3 is 12 amino acids. Germline CDR1 reads SEHNR; CDR2 reads FQNEAQ (reference sequence). Trimming pared 6 bases from V and 11 bases from J, leaving 16 bases between. CDR3 sequence (DNA): TGTGCCAGCAGTCCCGGCGCACACGGGGCTTTCTTT. It translates to CASSPGAHGAFF. Filled out from reference TRBV7-9 and TRBJ1-1, the complete variable domain reads DTGVSQNPRHKITKRGQNVTFRCDPISEHNRLYWYRQTLGQGPEFLTYFQNEAQLEKSRLLSDRFSAERPKGSFSTLEIQRTEQGDSAMYLCASSPGAHGAFFGQGTRLTVV.

This chain joins TRBV7-9 and TRBJ2-7; the D gene could be TRBD1 or TRBD2 (6 bases each). Germline assignment: CDR1 SEHNR and CDR2 FQNEAQ (reference sequence). The CDR3 extends over 17 amino acids. Trimming took 2 bases from V and 0 from J, leaving 17 bases between them. The CDR3 loop is CASSLLSGGLSSYEQYF. CDR3 DNA sequence: TGTGCCAGCAGCTTACTTTCCGGGGGCCTGAGCTCCTACGAGCAGTACTTC.

This chain connects TRBV27 to TRBJ2-7; possibly TRBD1 for D (6 bases). V was shortened by 1 base and J by 5 bases, with 15 bases between the two germline ends. Germline V gene data show CDR1 as MNHEY and CDR2 as SMNVEV (reference sequence). The CDR3 covers 15 residues. This CDR3 is CASSLLVQGSHEQYF. In nucleotides, the CDR3 is TGTGCCAGCAGTTTATTGGTCCAGGGGTCCCACGAGCAGTACTTC.

The chain employs TRBV2 and TRBJ2-7; the D gene is possibly TRBD2 (5 bases). This CDR3 spans 13 amino acids. The germline V and J ends were trimmed by 10 bases and 3 bases, with 16 bases remaining between them. Per germline, CDR1 SNHLY and CDR2 FYNNEI. The chain's CDR3 is CATSRGRNYEQYF. The CDR3 bases are TGTGCCACCTCAAGAGGGCGGAACTACGAGCAGTACTTC. The full variable domain, its missing parts supplied by reference TRBV2 and TRBJ2-7, is EPEVTQTPSHQVTQMGQEVILRCVPISNHLYFYWYRQILGQKVEFLVSFYNNEISEKSEIFDDQFSVERPDGSNFTLKIRSTKLEDSAMYFCATSRGRNYEQYFGPGTRLTVT.

The chain uses TRBV20-1 and TRBJ2-5, with a possible D match to TRBD1 (6 bases). V was pared by 2 bases and J by 4 bases, with 17 bases between. The CDR3 extends over 15 amino acids. Germline V gene lookup returns CDR1 DFQATT and CDR2 SNEGSKA (reference sequence). CDR3 sequence (DNA): TGCAGTGCTAGATCTTACCTACAGGGTGGAGAGACCCAGTACTTC. Encoded protein: CSARSYLQGGETQYF.

The chain links TRBV5-6 to TRBJ1-2; D is unresolved. Per germline, CDR1 SGHDT and CDR2 YYEEEE. This CDR3 comprises 14 residues. The V end lost 3 bases, the J end lost 0 bases, and 9 bases lay between the germline ends. The CDR3 here is CASSWQTTNYGYTF. For the CDR3, the DNA is TGTGCCAGCAGCTGGCAGACAACTAACTATGGCTACACCTTC.

The chain couples TRBV4-2 to TRBJ1-1, with a weak D call TRBD1 (6 bases). Per germline, CDR1 LGHNA and CDR2 YNFKEQ. V was clipped by 0 bases and J by 8 bases, with 13 bases between them. The CDR3 runs 14 residues. The CDR3 region has the DNA TGTGCCAGCAGCCAAGAAGGGGGGTTCCTAGAAGCTTTCTTT. Protein sequence: CASSQEGGFLEAFF.

This chain uses TRBV19 with TRBJ2-2; 8 bases align to TRBD1. The CDR3 is made up of 19 amino acids. The V gene end was trimmed by 3 bases and the J gene end by 0 bases; junction bases not matched to a gene: 12. Germline V gives CDR1 LNHDA, CDR2 SQIVND (reference sequence). The CDR3 DNA sequence: TGTGCCAGTAGTATGACAGGACAGGGTAAACTAACGAACACCGGGGAGCTGTTTTTT. Its protein product is CASSMTGQGKLTNTGELFF.

CDR3 protein: CASSDGWDYGYTF. In nucleotides, the CDR3 is TGTGCCAGCAGCGACGGATGGGACTATGGCTACACCTTC. This sequence joins TRBV9 and TRBJ1-2, with D unresolved. The CDR3 sequence is 13 residues long. Trimming cost V 3 bases and J 3 bases, with 9 bases left between them. Germline lookup yields CDR1 SGDLS and CDR2 YYNGEE.

The V and J genes are TRBV30 and TRBJ2-3, with 10 positions matching TRBD1. The ends lost 6 bases at V and 2 bases at J; junction bases unmatched: 8. CDR3 length: 15 amino acids. CDR1 GTSNPN and CDR2 SVGIG come from the germline V gene (reference sequence). The CDR3 DNA sequence: TGTGCCTGCGGGGGACAGGGGCTTCCCACAGATACGCAGTATTTT. Its protein is CACGGQGLPTDTQYF.

Worth noting for this clonotype: One end of the junction does not line up with germline, which may come from a read error. V gene TRBV11-3 combines with J gene TRBJ2-7; D is unclear. Germline V gives CDR1 SGHNT, CDR2 YENEEA. CDR3 length: 16 amino acids. The DNA of the CDR3 is TGTGCCAGCAGCTCCGGCGGACCGTCCAACTCCTACGAGCTGTACTTC. This sequence encodes CASSSGGPSNSYELYF.

The chain uses TRBV7-8 and TRBJ2-1; TRBD2 matches at 8 bases. J was trimmed by 5 bases and V by 0 bases; bases with no gene match: 0. The CDR3 loop spans 14 amino acids. CDR1 and CDR2 (germline): SGHVS, FQNEAQ. The CDR3 protein is CASSLASGDNEQFF. For the CDR3, the DNA is TGTGCCAGCAGCTTAGCTAGCGGGGACAATGAGCAGTTCTTC.

This clonotype came up a few times. Mismatch with germline at one junction end may stem from a read error. The chain couples TRBV27 to TRBJ2-7, with D perhaps given as TRBD1 or TRBD2 (5 bases each). The CDR3 covers 15 residues. The germline V gene has CDR1 MNHEY and CDR2 SMNVEV (reference sequence). The CDR3 region is CASSSPGTVGYGQYF. The CDR3 nucleotides read TGTGCCAGCAGTTCTCCCGGGACGGTGGGGTACGGGCAGTACTTC.

The rearrangement joins TRBV7-2 to TRBJ2-7; D tentatively reads TRBD1 or TRBD2 (5 bases each). CDR3 size: 14 residues. CDR1 is SGHTA and CDR2 is FQGNSA in the germline V gene. Trimming stripped 0 bases from V and 6 bases from J, with 12 bases between. CDR3 coding DNA: TGTGCCAGCAGCTTAGCGGGGACCCCCCTCGAGCAGTACTTC. Translating it yields CASSLAGTPLEQYF.